Listed here are 27 T cell receptor beta chains from one sample, sequenced in a study of Ad26.COV2.S vaccination and SARS-CoV-2 variants. Specified treatment: around 19 received Ad26.COV2.S at low or high dose, single or two shots; about five received placebo; per-sample allocation not given. Samples came from day 63 after the first vaccine or placebo injection. The data were produced by immunoSEQ multiplex PCR, yet TCRdb's version contains in-frame clones alone and is incomplete. The table has about 350,000 clones, more than 85% seen once. This specimen consisted of peripheral blood, obtained in a trial of Ad26.COV2.S vaccine versus placebo. All receptors come from a person aged 18-60 years who received the Ad26.COV2.S COVID-19 vaccine or a placebo.

V usage is TRBV28 and J usage is TRBJ2-2, with 7 bases fitting TRBD1. V gave up 5 bases and J gave up 6 bases; unmatched junction bases: 9. This CDR3 comprises 15 residues. Germline lookup yields CDR1 MDHEN and CDR2 SYDVKM. The CDR3 coding sequence is TGTGCCAGCAGTCCCGCCGATGGACAGGCCGGGGAGCTGTTTTTT. Translation gives CASSPADGQAGELFF.

This CDR3 reads CASSLYQTSSYNEQFF. The CDR3 region has the DNA TGTGCCAGCAGCTTATACCAGACTAGCTCCTACAATGAGCAGTTCTTC. V usage is TRBV7-9 and J usage is TRBJ2-1; a possible D gene is TRBD2 (6 bases). Deletions cut 2 bases from V and 0 bases from J, with 11 bases between. The CDR3 runs to 16 residues. The germline gives CDR1 SEHNR, CDR2 FQNEAQ (reference sequence).

The chain couples TRBV28 to TRBJ2-2; D is possibly TRBD2 (6 bases). Germline assignment: CDR1 MDHEN and CDR2 SYDVKM. V was pared by 4 bases and J by 1 base, with 16 bases between. There are 17 residues in the CDR3. Here the CDR3 reads CASSSGRSGWNTGELFF. CDR3 nucleotide sequence: TGTGCCAGCAGTTCCGGTCGTAGCGGATGGAACACCGGGGAGCTGTTTTTT.

V and J are TRBV9 and TRBJ2-5; 7 bases are a match to TRBD1. Germline trimming cut 0 bases from V and 1 base from J; bases unmatched to any gene: 0. The germline CDR1 and CDR2 sequences are SGDLS and YYNGEE. There are 14 residues in the CDR3. This CDR3 is CASSVGQGQETQYF. The CDR3, as DNA: TGTGCCAGCAGCGTAGGACAGGGCCAAGAGACCCAGTACTTC.

The chain couples TRBV18 to TRBJ2-2; D not certain. V was clipped by 6 bases and J by 2 bases, with 7 bases between them. CDR1 and CDR2 from the germline V gene are KGHSH and LQKENI. The CDR3 loop spans 13 amino acids. The CDR3 DNA follows: TGTGCCAGCTCGGACCTAAACACCGGGGAGCTGTTTTTT. Encoded protein: CASSDLNTGELFF.

The V and J genes are TRBV9 and TRBJ1-1; no reliable D call. There are 14 residues in the CDR3. CDR1 SGDLS and CDR2 YYNGEE come from the germline V gene. The V gene lost 4 bases and the J gene lost 2 bases, with 12 bases spanning the gap. The CDR3, as DNA: TGTGCCAGCAGCCCCTCCACACATAACACTGAAGCTTTCTTT. It specifies CASSPSTHNTEAFF.

The J gene is TRBJ1-2, the V gene TRBV19, with D tentatively TRBD1 (5 bases). CDR1 is LNHDA, CDR2 SQIVND, per germline (reference sequence). There are 13 residues in the CDR3. V lost 5 bases to trimming and J lost 8 bases, with 15 bases between them. CDR3 sequence: CASSRGVLQGYTF. CDR3 DNA sequence: TGTGCCAGTAGTCGGGGGGTCCTTCAGGGCTACACCTTC.

V and J are TRBV2 and TRBJ2-2; D remains unclear. CDR1 SNHLY and CDR2 FYNNEI come from the germline V gene. The V gene lost 4 bases and the J gene lost 0 bases, with 9 bases spanning the gap. The CDR3 is made up of 15 amino acids. The CDR3 protein is CASSVDRTNTGELFF. In DNA form, the CDR3 reads TGTGCCAGCAGTGTTGACCGCACGAACACCGGGGAGCTGTTTTTT.

The chain links TRBV7-2 to TRBJ2-7, with 12 nucleotides matching TRBD2. This CDR3 is 16 amino acids long. From germline, CDR1 is SGHTA and CDR2 FQGNSA. V gave up 2 bases and J gave up 5 bases; unmatched junction bases: 7. DNA of the CDR3: TGTGCCAGCAGCTTACCAAGGACTAGCGGGACCCACGAGCAGTACTTC. Its translation: CASSLPRTSGTHEQYF.

This CDR3 reads CASLLGVNYGYTF. The CDR3 DNA reads as TGTGCCAGCCTTTTGGGGGTAAACTATGGCTACACCTTC. The chain has TRBV6-4 and TRBJ1-2; a possible D gene is TRBD1 (5 bases). The CDR3 consists of 13 residues. The V end was cut by 8 bases, the J end by 2 bases, with 12 bases between. Germline CDR1 and CDR2: MRHNA and SNTAGT.

Only one count was recorded for this clone. This sequence joins TRBV7-9 and TRBJ2-7, with a weak D call TRBD1 (6 bases). CDR3 length equals 14 residues. V was trimmed by 4 bases and J by 4 bases, leaving 14 bases between them. CDR1 and CDR2 from the germline V gene are SEHNR and FQNEAQ (reference sequence). CDR3 in amino acids: CASSSVRTGYEQYF. The CDR3 nucleotides read TGTGCCAGCAGCTCGGTACGCACAGGGTACGAGCAGTACTTC.

This clone was observed a single time. The chain employs TRBV18 and TRBJ1-1; D not certain. The V gene lost 5 bases and the J gene lost 1 base, with 5 bases spanning the gap. This CDR3 is built from 12 residues. Germline V lookup: CDR1 KGHSH, CDR2 LQKENI. CDR3 in amino acids: CASSEANTEAFF. Written as DNA, the CDR3 is TGTGCCAGCTCAGAGGCGAACACTGAAGCTTTCTTT.

This rearrangement joins TRBV18 to TRBJ1-3; perhaps TRBD1 as D (5 bases). V was clipped by 0 bases and J by 0 bases, with 9 bases between them. CDR3 length: 16 residues. CDR1 is KGHSH and CDR2 is LQKENI in the germline V gene. CDR3 region: CASSPPPGSSGNTIYF. For the CDR3, the DNA is TGTGCCAGCTCACCACCGCCAGGGAGCTCTGGAAACACCATATATTTT. Supplemented by reference TRBV18 and TRBJ1-3, the full variable domain reads NAGVMQNPRHLVRRRGQEARLRCSPMKGHSHVYWYRQLPEEGLKFMVYLQKENIIDESGMPKERFSAEFPKEGPSILRIQQVVRGDSAAYFCASSPPPGSSGNTIYFGEGSWLTVV.

This clone was counted once. V and J are TRBV10-1 and TRBJ1-1, with D maybe TRBD1 (6 bases). Between the trimmed V and J ends, which lost 6 bases and 8 bases, there was a span of 19 bases. CDR3 length: 14 amino acids. Germline lookup yields CDR1 WNHNN and CDR2 SYGVQD (reference sequence). The CDR3: CASSQDRPVTEAFF. In DNA, the CDR3 is TGCGCCAGCAGCCAGGACAGACCGGTAACCGAAGCTTTCTTT.

The gene calls are TRBV28 and TRBJ2-3; 11 nucleotides match TRBD2. Germline CDR1 reads MDHEN; CDR2 reads SYDVKM. This CDR3 has 16 residues. V lost 3 bases, J lost 4 bases, and 6 bases stayed unmatched. CDR3 in amino acids: CASSFRTSGLPDTQYF. The CDR3 bases are TGTGCCAGCAGTTTCCGGACTAGCGGGTTGCCAGATACGCAGTATTTT.

The chain recombines TRBV19 with TRBJ1-1; D perhaps matches TRBD1 (5 bases). The ends were cut back, 6 bases at V and 5 bases at J, with 16 bases in the middle. Germline CDR1 and CDR2: LNHDA and SQIVND (reference sequence). The CDR3 sequence is 14 residues long. DNA of the CDR3: TGTGCCAGTAGCCCGCAGGGCACCGGAACTGAAGCTTTCTTT. It codes for CASSPQGTGTEAFF.

This sequence joins TRBV4-1 and TRBJ1-6; perhaps TRBD1 as D (6 bases). The CDR3 length is 15 residues. Looked up from germline, CDR1 is MGHRA and CDR2 is YSYEKL. The V end was cut by 3 bases, the J end by 7 bases, with 13 bases between. CDR3 region: CASSQMTGANSPLHF. The CDR3 DNA follows: TGCGCCAGCAGCCAGATGACAGGTGCAAATTCACCCCTCCACTTT.

The chain uses TRBV4-1 and TRBJ2-1; the D is unclear. The CDR3 consists of 15 residues. Trimming took off 5 bases at V and 0 bases at J, with 11 bases between the two ends. Germline V gene data show CDR1 as MGHRA and CDR2 as YSYEKL. DNA of the CDR3: TGCGCCAGCAGCGGGCTTGTTGACTCCTACAATGAGCAGTTCTTC. Residues: CASSGLVDSYNEQFF.

The chain recombines TRBV6-5 with TRBJ2-1; perhaps TRBD1 as D (6 bases). Trimming took off 6 bases at V and 9 bases at J, with 12 bases between the two ends. Germline V CDR1 and CDR2: MNHEY, SVGAGI. CDR3 length: 12 residues. CDR3 amino acids: CASRTTGIEQFF. For the CDR3, the DNA is TGTGCCAGCAGAACGACAGGTATTGAGCAGTTCTTC.

The rearrangement uses TRBV19 and TRBJ2-5; D possibly corresponds to TRBD1 (6 bases). This CDR3 contains 13 residues. The V gene lost 6 bases and the J gene lost 1 base, with 9 bases spanning the gap. The germline V gene encodes CDR1 LNHDA and CDR2 SQIVND (reference sequence). The CDR3, as DNA: TGTGCCAGTAGGGGACAAATCCAAGAGACCCAGTACTTC. This gives the protein CASRGQIQETQYF.

The chain links TRBV5-1 to TRBJ1-1; 7 bases match TRBD1. The CDR3 spans 13 residues. With 7 bases clipped from V and 4 bases from J, the junction kept 7 bases outside the gene matches. Looked up from germline, CDR1 is SGHRS and CDR2 is YFSETQ. CDR3 loop: CASGTGAITEAFF. The CDR3 DNA reads TGCGCCAGCGGAACAGGGGCGATCACTGAAGCTTTCTTT.

The chain couples TRBV24-1 to TRBJ2-2; 12 nucleotides line up with TRBD1. The CDR3 loop spans 18 amino acids. V was pared by 4 bases and J by 0 bases, with 5 bases of the junction left unmatched. In germline, CDR1 is KGHDR, CDR2 SFDVKD. The CDR3 reads CATSDPGTGGTNTGELFF. DNA of the CDR3: TGTGCCACCAGTGACCCCGGGACAGGGGGCACGAACACCGGGGAGCTGTTTTTT.

The V gene is TRBV25-1, the J gene TRBJ1-4; 8 positions match TRBD1. The junction had 11 bases not matched to a gene; V was cut back by 6 bases and J by 8 bases. This CDR3 comprises 15 residues. CDR1 MGHDK and CDR2 SYGVNS come from the germline V gene. CDR3 residues: CASSNGRTGREKLFF. The CDR3 DNA follows: TGTGCCAGCAGCAACGGGCGGACAGGGCGAGAAAAACTGTTTTTT.

The chain employs TRBV27 and TRBJ1-6; D is unresolved. The V and J ends lost 3 bases and 3 bases respectively, with 12 bases between them. Germline CDR1 MNHEY, CDR2 SMNVEV (reference sequence). There are 16 residues in the CDR3. The CDR3 loop is CASSFTRRSYNSPLHF. Written as DNA, the CDR3 is TGTGCCAGCAGTTTCACCCGACGGAGCTATAATTCACCCCTCCACTTT.

V is TRBV18 and J is TRBJ2-5; unclear D gene. This CDR3 spans 15 amino acids. Germline V CDR1 and CDR2: KGHSH, LQKENI. V gave up 0 bases and J gave up 4 bases, with 12 bases separating them. CDR3 DNA sequence: TGTGCCAGCTCACCACCGACTCACTCGGTAGAGACCCAGTACTTC. Its protein is CASSPPTHSVETQYF.

The chain employs TRBV27 and TRBJ2-4; TRBD1 matches at 9 bases. V shed 6 bases and J 0 bases; nucleotides not matched to a gene: 9. Germline values: CDR1 MNHEY, CDR2 SMNVEV (reference sequence). The CDR3 extends over 17 amino acids. The CDR3 loop is CASRRPYRGPAKNIQYF. The CDR3, as DNA: TGTGCCAGCAGACGACCTTACAGGGGGCCAGCCAAAAACATTCAGTACTTC.

Of note for this clone: An end of the junction differs from the germline gene, which may be a read error. V and J are TRBV2 and TRBJ2-7; 11 positions match TRBD2. The CDR3 is made up of 13 amino acids. Germline values: CDR1 SNHLY, CDR2 FYNNEI. CDR3 DNA sequence: TGTGCCAGCAAGCTAGGGCTAGCGGGAGGACCAAATTTC. As protein: CASKLGLAGGPNF. The full variable domain, completed using reference TRBV2 and TRBJ2-7, is EPEVTQTPSHQVTQMGQEVILRCVPISNHLYFYWYRQILGQKVEFLVSFYNNEISEKSEIFDDQFSVERPDGSNFTLKIRSTKLEDSAMYFCASKLGLAGGPNFGPGTRLTVT.